The clone carrying this T cell receptor beta chain was detected a few times. Its antigen is not identified. This specimen comes from a study of T cells in localized non-small cell lung cancer. Clones were sequenced by immunoSEQ multiplex PCR, and TCRdb holds only the in-frame ones, with some missing. The sample holds over 2,500 clones, around 30% seen once. General study points: Investigators sequenced only a single tumor region, leaving heterogeneity possible. In adjacent lung, a median about 52 of the top 100 tumor clones were found. Longer overall survival associated with higher blood T cell density; shorter survival with higher adjacent-lung clonality. In uninvolved adjacent lung, T cell clonality reached its highest value, exceeding tumor.

J lost 5 bases, V lost 1 base, and 15 bases had no gene match. CDR3 length: 18 amino acids. Germline CDR1 reads SGHVS; CDR2 reads FNYEAQ. The input for sequencing was lung tumor tissue, taken before any cancer treatment. The V call is TRBV7-6, the J call TRBJ2-7; 9 bases align to TRBD1. This clonotype was sampled from a woman aged 35-75 years with stage I lung adenocarcinoma. The CDR3 region is CASSLGGYGTGYRDEQYF. The CDR3 DNA sequence: TGTGCCAGCAGCTTAGGGGGTTACGGGACAGGGTATCGGGACGAGCAGTACTTC.